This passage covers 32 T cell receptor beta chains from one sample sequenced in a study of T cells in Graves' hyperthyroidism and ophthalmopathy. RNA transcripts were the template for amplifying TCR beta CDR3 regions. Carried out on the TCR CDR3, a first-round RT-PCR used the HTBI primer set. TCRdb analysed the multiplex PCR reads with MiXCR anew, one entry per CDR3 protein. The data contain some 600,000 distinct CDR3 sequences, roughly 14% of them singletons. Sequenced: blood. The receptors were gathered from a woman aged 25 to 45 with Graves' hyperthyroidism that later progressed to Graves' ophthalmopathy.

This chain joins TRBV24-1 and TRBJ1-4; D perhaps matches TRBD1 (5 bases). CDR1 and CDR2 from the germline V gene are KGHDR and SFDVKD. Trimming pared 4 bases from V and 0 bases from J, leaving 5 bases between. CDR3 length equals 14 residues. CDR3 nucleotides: TGTGCCACCAGTGAGGGGCCAACTAATGAAAAACTGTTTTTT. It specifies CATSEGPTNEKLFF.

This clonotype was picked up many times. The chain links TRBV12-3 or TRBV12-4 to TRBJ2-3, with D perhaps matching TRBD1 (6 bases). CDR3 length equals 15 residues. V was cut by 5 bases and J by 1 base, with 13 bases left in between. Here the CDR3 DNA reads TGTGCCAGCAGTACACAGGGAGTGGGCACAGATACGCAGTATTTT. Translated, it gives CASSTQGVGTDTQYF.

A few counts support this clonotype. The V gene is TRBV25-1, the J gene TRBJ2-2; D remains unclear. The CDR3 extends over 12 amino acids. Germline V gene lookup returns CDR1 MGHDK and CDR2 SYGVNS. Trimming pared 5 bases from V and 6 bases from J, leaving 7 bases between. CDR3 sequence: CASSYLSGELFF. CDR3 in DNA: TGTGCCAGCAGTTATCTCTCCGGGGAGCTGTTTTTT.

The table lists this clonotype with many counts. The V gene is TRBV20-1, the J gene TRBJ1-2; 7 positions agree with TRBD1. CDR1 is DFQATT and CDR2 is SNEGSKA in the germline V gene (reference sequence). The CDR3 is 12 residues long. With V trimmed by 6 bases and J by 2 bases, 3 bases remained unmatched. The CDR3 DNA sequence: TGCAGTGCCATGACAGGGAACTATGGCTACACCTTC. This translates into CSAMTGNYGYTF.

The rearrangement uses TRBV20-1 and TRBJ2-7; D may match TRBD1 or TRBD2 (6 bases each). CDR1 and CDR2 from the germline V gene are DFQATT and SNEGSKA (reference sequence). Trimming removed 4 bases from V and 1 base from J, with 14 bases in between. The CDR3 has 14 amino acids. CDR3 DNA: TGCAGTGCTACAGGGGTGGCGGGGTCCTACGAGCAGTACTTC. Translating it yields CSATGVAGSYEQYF.

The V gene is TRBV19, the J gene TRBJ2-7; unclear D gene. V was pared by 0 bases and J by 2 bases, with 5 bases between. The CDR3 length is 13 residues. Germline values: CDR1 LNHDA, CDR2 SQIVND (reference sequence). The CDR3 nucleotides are TGTGCCAGTAGTATAGACTTGCCCTACGAGCAGTACTTC. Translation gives CASSIDLPYEQYF.

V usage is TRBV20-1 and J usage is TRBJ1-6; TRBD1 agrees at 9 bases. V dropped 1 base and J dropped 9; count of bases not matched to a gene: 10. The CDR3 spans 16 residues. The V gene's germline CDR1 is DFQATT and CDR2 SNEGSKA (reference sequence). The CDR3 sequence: CSARVSTGTGSSPLHF. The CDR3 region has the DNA TGCAGTGCTAGAGTCAGCACCGGGACAGGGAGTTCACCCCTCCACTTT.

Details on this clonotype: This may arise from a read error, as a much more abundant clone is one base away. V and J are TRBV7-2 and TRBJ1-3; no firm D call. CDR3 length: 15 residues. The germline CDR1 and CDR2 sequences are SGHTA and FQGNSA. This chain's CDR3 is CASTLAAYAGNTIYF. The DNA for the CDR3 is TGTGCCAGCACCTTAGCTGCTTACGCTGGAAACACCATATATTTT.

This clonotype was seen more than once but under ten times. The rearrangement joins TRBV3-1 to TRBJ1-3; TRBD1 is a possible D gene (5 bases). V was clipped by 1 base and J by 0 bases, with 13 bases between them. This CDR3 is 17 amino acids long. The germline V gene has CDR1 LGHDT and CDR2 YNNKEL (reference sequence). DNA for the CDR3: TGTGCCAGCAGCCAAGTCTCCAGGGCCCGCTCTGGAAACACCATATATTTT. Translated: CASSQVSRARSGNTIYF.

This CDR3 is CASSQIGANYGYTF. CDR3 in DNA: TGTGCCAGCAGCCAAATCGGAGCTAACTATGGCTACACCTTC. The rearrangement links TRBV7-2 to TRBJ1-2, with D unclear. The germline gives CDR1 SGHTA, CDR2 FQGNSA. The ends were cut back, 5 bases at V and 0 bases at J, with 10 bases in the middle. The CDR3 has 14 amino acids.

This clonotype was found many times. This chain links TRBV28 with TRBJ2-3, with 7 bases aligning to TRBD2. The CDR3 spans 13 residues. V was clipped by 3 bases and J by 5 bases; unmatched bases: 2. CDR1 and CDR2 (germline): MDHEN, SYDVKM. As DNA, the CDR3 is TGTGCCAGCAGTTTCGGACTAGAAGATACGCAGTATTTT. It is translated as CASSFGLEDTQYF.

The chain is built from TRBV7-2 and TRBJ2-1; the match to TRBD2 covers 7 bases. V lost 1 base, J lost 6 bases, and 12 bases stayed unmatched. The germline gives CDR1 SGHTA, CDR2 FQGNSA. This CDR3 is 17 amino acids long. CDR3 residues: CASSLDRWAGEFNEQFF. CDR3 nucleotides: TGTGCCAGCAGCTTAGATCGATGGGCGGGAGAGTTCAATGAGCAGTTCTTC.

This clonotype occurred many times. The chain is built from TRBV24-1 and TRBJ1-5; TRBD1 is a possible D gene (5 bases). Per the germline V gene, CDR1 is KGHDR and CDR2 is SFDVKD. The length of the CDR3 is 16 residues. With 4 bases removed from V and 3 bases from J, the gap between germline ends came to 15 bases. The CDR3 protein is CATSDGAAVTNQPQHF. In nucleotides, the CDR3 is TGTGCCACCAGTGACGGGGCAGCGGTGACCAATCAGCCCCAGCATTTT.

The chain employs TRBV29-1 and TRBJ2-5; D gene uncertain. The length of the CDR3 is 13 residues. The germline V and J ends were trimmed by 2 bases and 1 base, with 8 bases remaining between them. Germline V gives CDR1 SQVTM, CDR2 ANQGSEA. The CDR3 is CSVETARQETQYF. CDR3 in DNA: TGCAGCGTTGAAACAGCCCGCCAAGAGACCCAGTACTTC.

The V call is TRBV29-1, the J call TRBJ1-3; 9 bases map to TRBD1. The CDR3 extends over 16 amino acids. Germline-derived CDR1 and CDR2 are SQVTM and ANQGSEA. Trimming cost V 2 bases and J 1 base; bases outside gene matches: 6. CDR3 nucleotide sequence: TGCAGCGTTGAACATTTGACAGGGGGTTCTGGAAACACCATATATTTT. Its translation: CSVEHLTGGSGNTIYF.

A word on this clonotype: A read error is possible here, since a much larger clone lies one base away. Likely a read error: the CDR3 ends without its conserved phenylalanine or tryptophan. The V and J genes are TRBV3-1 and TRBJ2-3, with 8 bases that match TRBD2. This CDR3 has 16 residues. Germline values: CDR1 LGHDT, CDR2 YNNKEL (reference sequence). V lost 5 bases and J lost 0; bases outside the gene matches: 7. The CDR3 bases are TGTGCCAGCAGCGCCACTAGCGGCGCTAGCACAGATACGCAGTATTGT. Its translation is CASSATSGASTDTQYC.

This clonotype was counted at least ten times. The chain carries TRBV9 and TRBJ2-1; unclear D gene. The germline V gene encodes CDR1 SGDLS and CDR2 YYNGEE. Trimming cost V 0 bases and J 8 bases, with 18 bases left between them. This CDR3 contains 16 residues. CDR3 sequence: CASSVGPLEVHDEQFF. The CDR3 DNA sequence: TGTGCCAGCAGCGTAGGCCCGTTAGAAGTACACGATGAGCAGTTCTTC.

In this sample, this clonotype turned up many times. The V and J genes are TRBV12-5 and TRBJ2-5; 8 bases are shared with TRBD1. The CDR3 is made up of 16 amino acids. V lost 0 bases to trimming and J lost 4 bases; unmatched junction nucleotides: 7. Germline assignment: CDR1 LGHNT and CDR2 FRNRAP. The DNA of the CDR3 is TGTGCTAGTGGTTTGGTCAATCAGGGGGCCCGAGAGACCCAGTACTTC. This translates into CASGLVNQGARETQYF.

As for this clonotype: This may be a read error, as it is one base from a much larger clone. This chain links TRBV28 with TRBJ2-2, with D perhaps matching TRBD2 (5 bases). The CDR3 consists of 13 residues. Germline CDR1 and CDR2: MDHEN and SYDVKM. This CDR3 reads CASSLLNTGELLF. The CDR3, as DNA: TGTGCCAGCAGTTTATTGAACACCGGGGAGCTGCTTTTT.

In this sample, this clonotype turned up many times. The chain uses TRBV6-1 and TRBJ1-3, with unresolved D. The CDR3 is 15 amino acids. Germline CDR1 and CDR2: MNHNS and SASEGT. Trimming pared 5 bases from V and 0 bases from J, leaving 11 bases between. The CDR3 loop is CASSSDGTSGNTIYF. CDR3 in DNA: TGTGCCAGCAGTTCCGACGGAACCTCTGGAAACACCATATATTTT.

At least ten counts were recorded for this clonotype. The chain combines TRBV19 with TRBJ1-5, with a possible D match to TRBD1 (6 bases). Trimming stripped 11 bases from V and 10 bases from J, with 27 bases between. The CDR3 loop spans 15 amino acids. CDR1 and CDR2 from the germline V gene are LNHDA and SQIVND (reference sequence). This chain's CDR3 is CASSAPTGNLIPQHF. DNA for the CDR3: TGTGCCTCTTCTGCCCCTACAGGGAACTTGATCCCCCAGCATTTT.

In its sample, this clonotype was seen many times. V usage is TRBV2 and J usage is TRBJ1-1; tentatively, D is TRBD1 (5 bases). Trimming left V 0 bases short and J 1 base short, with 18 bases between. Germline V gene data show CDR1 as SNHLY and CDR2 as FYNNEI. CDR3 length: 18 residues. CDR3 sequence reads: CASSEAILMGTKNTEAFF. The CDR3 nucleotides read TGTGCCAGCAGTGAAGCAATTTTGATGGGGACCAAGAACACTGAAGCTTTCTTT.

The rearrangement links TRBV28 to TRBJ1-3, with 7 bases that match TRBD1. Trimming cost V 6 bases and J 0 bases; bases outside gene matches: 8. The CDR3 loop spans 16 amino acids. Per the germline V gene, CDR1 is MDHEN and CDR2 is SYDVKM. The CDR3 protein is CASSLGGASSGNTIYF. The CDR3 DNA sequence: TGTGCCAGCAGCCTAGGGGGCGCTAGCTCTGGAAACACCATATATTTT. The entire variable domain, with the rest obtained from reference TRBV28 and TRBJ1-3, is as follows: DVKVTQSSRYLVKRTGEKVFLECVQDMDHENMFWYRQDPGLGLRLIYFSYDVKMKEKGDIPEGYSVSREKKERFSLILESASTNQTSMYLCASSLGGASSGNTIYFGEGSWLTVV.

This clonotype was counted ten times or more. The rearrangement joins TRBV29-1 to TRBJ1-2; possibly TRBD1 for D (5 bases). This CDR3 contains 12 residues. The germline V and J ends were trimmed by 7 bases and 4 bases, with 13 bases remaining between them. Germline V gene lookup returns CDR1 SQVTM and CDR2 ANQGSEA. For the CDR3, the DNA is TGCAGCGGAGGGGCCTCCGGCTATGGCTACACCTTC. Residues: CSGGASGYGYTF.

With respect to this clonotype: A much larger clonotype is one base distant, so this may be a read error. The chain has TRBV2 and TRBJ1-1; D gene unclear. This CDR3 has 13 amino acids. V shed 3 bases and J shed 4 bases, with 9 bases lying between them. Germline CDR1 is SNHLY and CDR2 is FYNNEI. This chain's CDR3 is CASSEDPGTEAFF. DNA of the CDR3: TGTGCCAGCAGTGAGGACCCGGGCACTGAAGCTTTCTTT.

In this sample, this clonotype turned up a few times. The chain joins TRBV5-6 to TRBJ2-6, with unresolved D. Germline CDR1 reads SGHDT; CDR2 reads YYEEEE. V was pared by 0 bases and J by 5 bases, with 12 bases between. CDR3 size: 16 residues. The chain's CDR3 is CASSLETSLWANVLTF. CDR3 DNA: TGTGCCAGCAGCTTGGAAACGAGCCTCTGGGCCAACGTCCTGACTTTC.

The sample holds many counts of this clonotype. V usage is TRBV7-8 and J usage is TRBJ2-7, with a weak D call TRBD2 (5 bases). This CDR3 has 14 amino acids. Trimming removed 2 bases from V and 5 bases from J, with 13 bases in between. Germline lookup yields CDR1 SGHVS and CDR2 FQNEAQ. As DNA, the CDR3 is TGTGCCAGCAGCTTATTAGCGCTGAGCCACGAGCAGTACTTC. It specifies CASSLLALSHEQYF.

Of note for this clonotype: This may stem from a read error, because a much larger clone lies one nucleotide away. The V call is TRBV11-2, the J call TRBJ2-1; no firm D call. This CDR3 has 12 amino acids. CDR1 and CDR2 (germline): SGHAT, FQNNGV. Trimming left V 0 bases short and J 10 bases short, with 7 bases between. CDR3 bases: TGTGCCAGCAGCTTAGAAAGATCCGAGCAGTTCTTC. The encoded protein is CASSLERSEQFF.

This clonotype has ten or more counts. The CDR3: CASSPLGGVNEQFF. CDR3 nucleotides: TGTGCCAGCAGCCCCCTAGGGGGGGTGAATGAGCAGTTCTTC. The V call is TRBV7-3, the J call TRBJ2-1; D is perhaps TRBD2 (7 bases). Per the germline V gene, CDR1 is SGHTA and CDR2 is FQGTGA. The CDR3 is 14 residues long. V was shortened by 5 bases and J by 7 bases, with 15 bases between the two germline ends.

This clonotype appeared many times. CDR3 region: CASSQDGDWNTGELFF. As DNA, the CDR3 is TGCGCCAGCAGCCAAGATGGGGACTGGAACACCGGGGAGCTGTTTTTT. This chain uses TRBV4-1 with TRBJ2-2, with D possibly being TRBD2 (6 bases). V dropped 0 bases and J dropped 1 base, with 9 bases sitting between them. Germline V lookup: CDR1 MGHRA, CDR2 YSYEKL. The CDR3 is 16 amino acids.

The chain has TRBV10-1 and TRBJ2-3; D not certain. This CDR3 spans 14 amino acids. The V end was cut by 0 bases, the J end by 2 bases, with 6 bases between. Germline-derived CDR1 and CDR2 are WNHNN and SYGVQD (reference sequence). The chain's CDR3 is CASSESRFTDTQYF. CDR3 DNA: TGCGCCAGCAGTGAGTCAAGGTTCACAGATACGCAGTATTTT.

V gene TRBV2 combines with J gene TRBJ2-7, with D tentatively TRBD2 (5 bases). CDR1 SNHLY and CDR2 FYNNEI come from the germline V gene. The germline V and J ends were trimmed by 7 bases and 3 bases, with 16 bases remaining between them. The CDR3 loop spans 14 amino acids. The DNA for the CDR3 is TGTGCCAGCATGAGGGAAGGCCCAGTCTACGAGCAGTACTTC. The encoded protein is CASMREGPVYEQYF.